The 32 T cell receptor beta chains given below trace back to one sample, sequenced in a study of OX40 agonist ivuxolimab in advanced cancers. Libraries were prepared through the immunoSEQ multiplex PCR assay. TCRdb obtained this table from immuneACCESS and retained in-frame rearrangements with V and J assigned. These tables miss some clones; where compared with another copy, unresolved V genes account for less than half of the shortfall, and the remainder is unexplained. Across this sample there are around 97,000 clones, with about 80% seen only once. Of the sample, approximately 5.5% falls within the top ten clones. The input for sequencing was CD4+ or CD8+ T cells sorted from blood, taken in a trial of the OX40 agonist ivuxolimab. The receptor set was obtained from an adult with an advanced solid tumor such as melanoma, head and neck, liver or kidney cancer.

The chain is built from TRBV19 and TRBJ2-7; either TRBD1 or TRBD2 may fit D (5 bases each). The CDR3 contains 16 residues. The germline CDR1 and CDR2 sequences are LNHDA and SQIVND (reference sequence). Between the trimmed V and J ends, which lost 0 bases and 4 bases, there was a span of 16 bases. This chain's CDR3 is CASSIDRAGTRYEQYF. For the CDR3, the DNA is TGTGCCAGTAGTATAGATCGCGCAGGGACGAGGTACGAGCAGTACTTC.

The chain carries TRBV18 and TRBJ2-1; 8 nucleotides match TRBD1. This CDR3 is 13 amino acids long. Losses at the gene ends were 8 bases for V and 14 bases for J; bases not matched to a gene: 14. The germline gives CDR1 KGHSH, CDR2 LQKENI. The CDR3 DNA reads TGTGCCAGCCAAATTAATCAGGGGGCCGTTGAGTTCTTC. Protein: CASQINQGAVEFF.

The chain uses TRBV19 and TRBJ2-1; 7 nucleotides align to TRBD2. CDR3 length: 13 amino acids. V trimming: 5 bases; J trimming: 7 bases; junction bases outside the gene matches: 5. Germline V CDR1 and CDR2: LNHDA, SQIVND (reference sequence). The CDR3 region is CASSPFSGNEQFF. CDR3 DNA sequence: TGTGCCAGTAGTCCATTTAGCGGGAATGAGCAGTTCTTC.

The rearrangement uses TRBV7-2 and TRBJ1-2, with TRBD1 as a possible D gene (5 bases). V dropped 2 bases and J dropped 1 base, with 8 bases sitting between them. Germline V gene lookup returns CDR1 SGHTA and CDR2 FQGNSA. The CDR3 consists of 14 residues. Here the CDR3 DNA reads TGTGCCAGCAGCTTATCCCAGGGTAACTATGGCTACACCTTC. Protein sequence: CASSLSQGNYGYTF.

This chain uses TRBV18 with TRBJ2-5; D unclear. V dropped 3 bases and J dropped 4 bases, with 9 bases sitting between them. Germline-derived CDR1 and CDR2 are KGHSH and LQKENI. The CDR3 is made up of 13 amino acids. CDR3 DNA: TGTGCCAGCTCACCGACAATGGGAGAGACCCAGTACTTC. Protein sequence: CASSPTMGETQYF. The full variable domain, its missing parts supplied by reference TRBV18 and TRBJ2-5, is NAGVMQNPRHLVRRRGQEARLRCSPMKGHSHVYWYRQLPEEGLKFMVYLQKENIIDESGMPKERFSAEFPKEGPSILRIQQVVRGDSAAYFCASSPTMGETQYFGPGTRLLVL.

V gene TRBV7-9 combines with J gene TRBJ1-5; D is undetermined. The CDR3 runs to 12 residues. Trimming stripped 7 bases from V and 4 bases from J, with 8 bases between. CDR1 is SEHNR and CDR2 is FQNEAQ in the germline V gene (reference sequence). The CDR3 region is CASTRDNQPQHF. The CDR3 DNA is TGTGCCAGCACGAGGGATAATCAGCCCCAGCATTTT.

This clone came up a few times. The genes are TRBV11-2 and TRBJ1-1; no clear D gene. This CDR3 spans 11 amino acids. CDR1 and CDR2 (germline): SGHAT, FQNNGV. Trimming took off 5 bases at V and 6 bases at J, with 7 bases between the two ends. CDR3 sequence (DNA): TGTGCCAGCAGCGCGAAATCTGAAGCTTTCTTT. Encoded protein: CASSAKSEAFF.

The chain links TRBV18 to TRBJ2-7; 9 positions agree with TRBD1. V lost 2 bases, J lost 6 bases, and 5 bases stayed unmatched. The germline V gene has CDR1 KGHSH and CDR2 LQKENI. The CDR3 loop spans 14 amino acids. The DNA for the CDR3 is TGTGCCAGCTCACCAGAGACAGGGGGAGGCGAGCAGTACTTC. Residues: CASSPETGGGEQYF.

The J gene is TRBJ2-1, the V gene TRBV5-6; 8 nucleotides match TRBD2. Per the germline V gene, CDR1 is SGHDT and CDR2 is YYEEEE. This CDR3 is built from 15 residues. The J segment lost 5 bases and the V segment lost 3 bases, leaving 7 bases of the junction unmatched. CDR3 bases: TGTGCCAGCAGCTCGGGACTAGGGGGGAACAATGAGCAGTTCTTC. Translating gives CASSSGLGGNNEQFF.

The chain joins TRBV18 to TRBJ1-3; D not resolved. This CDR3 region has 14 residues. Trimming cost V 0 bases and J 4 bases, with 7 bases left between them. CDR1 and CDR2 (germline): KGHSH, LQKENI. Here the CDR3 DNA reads TGTGCCAGCTCACCACCGGAGGCCGGAAACACCATATATTTT. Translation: CASSPPEAGNTIYF.

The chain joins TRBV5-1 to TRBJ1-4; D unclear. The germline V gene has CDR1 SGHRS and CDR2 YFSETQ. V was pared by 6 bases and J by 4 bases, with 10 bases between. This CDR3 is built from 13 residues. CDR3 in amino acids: CASTRGFNEKLFF. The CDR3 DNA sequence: TGCGCCAGCACACGGGGTTTTAATGAAAAACTGTTTTTT.

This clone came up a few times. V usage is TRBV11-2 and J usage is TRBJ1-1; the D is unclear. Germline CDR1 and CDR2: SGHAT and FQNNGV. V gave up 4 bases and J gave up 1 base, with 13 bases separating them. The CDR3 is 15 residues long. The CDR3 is CASSSMGRANTEAFF. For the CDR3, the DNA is TGTGCCAGCAGCTCCATGGGAAGGGCGAACACTGAAGCTTTCTTT.

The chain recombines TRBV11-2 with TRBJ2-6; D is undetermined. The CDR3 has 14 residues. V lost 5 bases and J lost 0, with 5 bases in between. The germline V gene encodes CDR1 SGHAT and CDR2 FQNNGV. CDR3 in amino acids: CASSQSSGANVLTF. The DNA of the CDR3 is TGTGCCAGCAGCCAAAGCTCTGGGGCCAACGTCCTGACTTTC.

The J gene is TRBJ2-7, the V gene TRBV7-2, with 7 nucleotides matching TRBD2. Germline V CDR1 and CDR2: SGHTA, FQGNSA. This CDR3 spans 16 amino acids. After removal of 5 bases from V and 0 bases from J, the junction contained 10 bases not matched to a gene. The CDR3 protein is CASSNKAGKSSYEQYF. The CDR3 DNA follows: TGTGCCAGCAGCAACAAAGCGGGGAAGAGCTCCTACGAGCAGTACTTC.

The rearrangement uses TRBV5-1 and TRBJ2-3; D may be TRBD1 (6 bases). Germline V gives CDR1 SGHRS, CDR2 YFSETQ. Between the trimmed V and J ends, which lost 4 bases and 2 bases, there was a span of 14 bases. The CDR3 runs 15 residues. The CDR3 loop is CASSRTALFTDTQYF. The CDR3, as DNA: TGCGCCAGCAGCAGGACAGCCCTTTTCACAGATACGCAGTATTTT.

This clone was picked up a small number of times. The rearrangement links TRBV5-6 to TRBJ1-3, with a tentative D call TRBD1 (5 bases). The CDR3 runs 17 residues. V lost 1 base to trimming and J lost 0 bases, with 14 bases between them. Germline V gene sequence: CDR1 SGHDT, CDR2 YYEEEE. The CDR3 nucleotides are TGTGCCAGCAGCTTGAATTTTGGGACCTTCTCTGGAAACACCATATATTTT. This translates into CASSLNFGTFSGNTIYF.

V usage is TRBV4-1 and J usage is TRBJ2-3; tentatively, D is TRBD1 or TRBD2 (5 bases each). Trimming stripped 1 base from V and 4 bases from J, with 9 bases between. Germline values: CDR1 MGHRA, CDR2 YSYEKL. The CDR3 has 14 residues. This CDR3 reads CASSQGQGPDTQYF. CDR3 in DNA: TGCGCCAGCAGCCAAGGGCAGGGACCAGATACGCAGTATTTT.

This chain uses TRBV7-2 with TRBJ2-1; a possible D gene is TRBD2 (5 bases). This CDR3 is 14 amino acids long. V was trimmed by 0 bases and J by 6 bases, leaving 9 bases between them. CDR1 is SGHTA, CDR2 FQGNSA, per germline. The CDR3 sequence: CASSLAGKGNEQFF. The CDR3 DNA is TGTGCCAGCAGCTTAGCCGGGAAGGGCAATGAGCAGTTCTTC.

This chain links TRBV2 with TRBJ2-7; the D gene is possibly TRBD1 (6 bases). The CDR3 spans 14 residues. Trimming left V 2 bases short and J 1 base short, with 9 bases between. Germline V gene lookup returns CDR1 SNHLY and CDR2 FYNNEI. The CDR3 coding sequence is TGTGCCAGCAGTGAACAGGGGCCATCCTACGAGCAGTACTTC. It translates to CASSEQGPSYEQYF.

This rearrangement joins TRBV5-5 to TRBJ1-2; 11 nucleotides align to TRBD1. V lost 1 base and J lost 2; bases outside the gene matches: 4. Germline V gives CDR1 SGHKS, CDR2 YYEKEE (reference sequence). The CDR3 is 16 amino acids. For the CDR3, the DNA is TGTGCCAGCAGCTTGCCCGGGACAGGGGGGAACTATGGCTACACCTTC. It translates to CASSLPGTGGNYGYTF.

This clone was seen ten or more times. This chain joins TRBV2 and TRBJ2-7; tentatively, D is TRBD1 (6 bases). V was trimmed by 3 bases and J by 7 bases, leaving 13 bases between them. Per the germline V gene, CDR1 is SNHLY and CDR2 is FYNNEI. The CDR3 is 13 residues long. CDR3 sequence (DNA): TGTGCCAGCAGTGACCCAGGGGAGTGGGAGCAGTACTTC. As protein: CASSDPGEWEQYF.

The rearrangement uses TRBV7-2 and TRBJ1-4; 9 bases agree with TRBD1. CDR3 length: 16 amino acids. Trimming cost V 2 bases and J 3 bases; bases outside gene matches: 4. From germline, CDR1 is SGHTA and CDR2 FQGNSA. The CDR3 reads CASSLNRGPANEKLFF. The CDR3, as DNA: TGTGCCAGCAGCTTAAACAGGGGGCCGGCTAATGAAAAACTGTTTTTT.

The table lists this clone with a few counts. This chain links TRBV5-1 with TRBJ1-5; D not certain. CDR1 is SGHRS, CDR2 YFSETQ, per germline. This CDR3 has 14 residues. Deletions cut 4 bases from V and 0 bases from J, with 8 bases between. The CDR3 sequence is CASSISNSNQPQHF. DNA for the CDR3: TGCGCCAGCAGCATCAGTAATAGCAATCAGCCCCAGCATTTT. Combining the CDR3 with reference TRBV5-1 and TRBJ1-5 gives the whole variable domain KAGVTQTPRYLIKTRGQQVTLSCSPISGHRSVSWYQQTPGQGLQFLFEYFSETQRNKGNFPGRFSGRQFSNSRSEMNVSTLELGDSALYLCASSISNSNQPQHFGDGTRLSIL.

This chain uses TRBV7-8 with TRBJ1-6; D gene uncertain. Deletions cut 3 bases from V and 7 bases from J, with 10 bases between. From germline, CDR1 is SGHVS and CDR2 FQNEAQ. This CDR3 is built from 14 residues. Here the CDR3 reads CASSLGSMNSPLHF. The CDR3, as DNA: TGTGCCAGCAGCTTGGGATCTATGAATTCACCCCTCCACTTT.

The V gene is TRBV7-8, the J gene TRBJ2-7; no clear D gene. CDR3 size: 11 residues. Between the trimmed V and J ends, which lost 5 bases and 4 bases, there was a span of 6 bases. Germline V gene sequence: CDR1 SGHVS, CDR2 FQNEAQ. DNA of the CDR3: TGTGCCAGCAGCCAGGCATACGAGCAGTACTTC. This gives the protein CASSQAYEQYF.

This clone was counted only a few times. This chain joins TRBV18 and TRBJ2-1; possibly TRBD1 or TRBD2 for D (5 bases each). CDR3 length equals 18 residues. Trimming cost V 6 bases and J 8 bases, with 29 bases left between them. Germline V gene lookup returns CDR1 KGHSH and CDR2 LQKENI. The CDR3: CASSRTGGTRPGRDEQFF. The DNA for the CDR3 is TGTGCCAGCTCTCGAACAGGTGGAACTAGGCCGGGACGCGATGAGCAGTTCTTC.

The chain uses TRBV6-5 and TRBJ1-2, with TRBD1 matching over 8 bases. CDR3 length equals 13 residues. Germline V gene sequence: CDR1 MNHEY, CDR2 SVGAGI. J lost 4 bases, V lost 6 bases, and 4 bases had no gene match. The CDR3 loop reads CASSFGTGYGYTF. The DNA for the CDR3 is TGTGCCAGCAGCTTCGGGACAGGCTATGGCTACACCTTC.

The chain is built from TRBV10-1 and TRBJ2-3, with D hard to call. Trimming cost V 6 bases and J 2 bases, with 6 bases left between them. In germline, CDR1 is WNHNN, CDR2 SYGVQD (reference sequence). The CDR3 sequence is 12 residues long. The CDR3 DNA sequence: TGCGCCAGCAGCGGAACCACAGATACGCAGTATTTT. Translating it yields CASSGTTDTQYF.

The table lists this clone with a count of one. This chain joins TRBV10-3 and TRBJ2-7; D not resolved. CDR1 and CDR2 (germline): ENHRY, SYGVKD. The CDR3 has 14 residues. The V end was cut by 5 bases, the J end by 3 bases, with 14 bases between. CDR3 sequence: CAISRAREIYEQYF. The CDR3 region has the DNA TGTGCCATCAGTCGAGCCAGAGAAATCTACGAGCAGTACTTC.

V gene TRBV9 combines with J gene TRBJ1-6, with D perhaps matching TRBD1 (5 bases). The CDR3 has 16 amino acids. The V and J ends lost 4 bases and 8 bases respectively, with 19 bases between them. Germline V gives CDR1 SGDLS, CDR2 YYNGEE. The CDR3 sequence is CASSLGLAGPDSPLHF. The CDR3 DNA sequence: TGTGCCAGCAGCCTAGGATTGGCAGGGCCCGATTCACCCCTCCACTTT.

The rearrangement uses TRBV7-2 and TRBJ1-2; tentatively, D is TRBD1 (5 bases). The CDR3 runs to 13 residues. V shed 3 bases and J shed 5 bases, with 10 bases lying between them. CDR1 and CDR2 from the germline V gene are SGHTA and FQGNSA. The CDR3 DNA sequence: TGTGCCAGCAGCTTCGGACACGCTTATGGCTACACCTTC. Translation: CASSFGHAYGYTF.

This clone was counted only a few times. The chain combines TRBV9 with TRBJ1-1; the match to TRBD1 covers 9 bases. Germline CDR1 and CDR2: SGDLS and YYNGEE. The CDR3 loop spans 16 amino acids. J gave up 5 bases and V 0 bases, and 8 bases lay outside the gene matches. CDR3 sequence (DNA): TGTGCCAGCAGCGTAGGGGACAGGGCTTCGGAGACTGAAGCTTTCTTT. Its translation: CASSVGDRASETEAFF.